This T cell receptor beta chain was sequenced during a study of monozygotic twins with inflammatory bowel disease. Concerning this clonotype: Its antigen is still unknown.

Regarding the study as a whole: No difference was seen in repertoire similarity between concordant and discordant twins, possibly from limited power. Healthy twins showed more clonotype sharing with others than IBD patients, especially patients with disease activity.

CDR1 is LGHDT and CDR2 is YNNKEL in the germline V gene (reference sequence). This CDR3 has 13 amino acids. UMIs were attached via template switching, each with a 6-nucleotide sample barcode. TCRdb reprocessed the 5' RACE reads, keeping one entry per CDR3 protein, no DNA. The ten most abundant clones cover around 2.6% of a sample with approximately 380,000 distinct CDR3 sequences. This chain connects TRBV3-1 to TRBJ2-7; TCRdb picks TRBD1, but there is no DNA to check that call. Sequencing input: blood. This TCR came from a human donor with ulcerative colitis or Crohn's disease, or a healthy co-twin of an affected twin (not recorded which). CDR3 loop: CASSWDRVAEQYF.